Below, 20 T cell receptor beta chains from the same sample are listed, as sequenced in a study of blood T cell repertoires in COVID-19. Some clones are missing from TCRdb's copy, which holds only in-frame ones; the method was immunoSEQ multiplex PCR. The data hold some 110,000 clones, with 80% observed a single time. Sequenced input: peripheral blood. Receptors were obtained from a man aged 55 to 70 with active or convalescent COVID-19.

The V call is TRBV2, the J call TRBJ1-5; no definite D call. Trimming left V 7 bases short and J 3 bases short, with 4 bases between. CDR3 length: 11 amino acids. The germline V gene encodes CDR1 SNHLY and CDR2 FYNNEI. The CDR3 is CASTVNQPQHF. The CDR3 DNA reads TGTGCCAGCACGGTCAATCAGCCCCAGCATTTT.

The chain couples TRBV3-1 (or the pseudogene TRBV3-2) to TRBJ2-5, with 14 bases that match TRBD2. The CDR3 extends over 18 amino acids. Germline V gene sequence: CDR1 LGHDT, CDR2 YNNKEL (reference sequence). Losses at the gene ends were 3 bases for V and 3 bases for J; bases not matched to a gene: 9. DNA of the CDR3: TGTGCCAGCAGCCAGACGGGACTAGCGGGAGTTAGAAAAGAGACCCAGTACTTC. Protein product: CASSQTGLAGVRKETQYF.

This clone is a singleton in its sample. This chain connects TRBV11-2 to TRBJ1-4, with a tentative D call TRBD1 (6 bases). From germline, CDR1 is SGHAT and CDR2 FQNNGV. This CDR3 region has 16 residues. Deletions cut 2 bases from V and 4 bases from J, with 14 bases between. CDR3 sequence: CASSLLGGAINEKLFF. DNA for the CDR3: TGTGCCAGCAGCTTACTTGGGGGGGCTATTAATGAAAAACTGTTTTTT.

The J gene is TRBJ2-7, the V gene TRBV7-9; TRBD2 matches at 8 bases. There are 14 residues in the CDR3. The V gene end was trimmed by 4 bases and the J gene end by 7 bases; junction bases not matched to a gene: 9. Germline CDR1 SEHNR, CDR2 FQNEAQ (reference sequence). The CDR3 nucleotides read TGTGCCAGCAGCTCAACTAGCGGCATAGAAGAGCAGTACTTC. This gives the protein CASSSTSGIEEQYF. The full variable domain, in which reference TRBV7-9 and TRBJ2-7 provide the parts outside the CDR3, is DTGVSQNPRHKITKRGQNVTFRCDPISEHNRLYWYRQTLGQGPEFLTYFQNEAQLEKSRLLSDRFSAERPKGSFSTLEIQRTEQGDSAMYLCASSSTSGIEEQYFGPGTRLTVT.

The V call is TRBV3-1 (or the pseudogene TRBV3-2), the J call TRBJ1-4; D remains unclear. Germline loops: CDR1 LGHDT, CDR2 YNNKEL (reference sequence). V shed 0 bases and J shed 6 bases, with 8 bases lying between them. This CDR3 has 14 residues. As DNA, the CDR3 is TGTGCCAGCAGCCAAGATGGGCCCGATGAAAAACTGTTTTTT. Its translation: CASSQDGPDEKLFF.

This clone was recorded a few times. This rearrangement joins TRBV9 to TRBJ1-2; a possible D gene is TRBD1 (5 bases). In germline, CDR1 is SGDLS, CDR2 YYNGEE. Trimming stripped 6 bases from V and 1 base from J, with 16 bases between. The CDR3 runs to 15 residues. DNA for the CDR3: TGTGCCAGCAAACCAACTCAGGGCCTTAACTATGGCTACACCTTC. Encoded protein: CASKPTQGLNYGYTF. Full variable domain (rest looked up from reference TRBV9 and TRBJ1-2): DSGVTQTPKHLITATGQRVTLRCSPRSGDLSVYWYQQSLDQGLQFLIQYYNGEERAKGNILERFSAQQFPDLHSELNLSSLELGDSALYFCASKPTQGLNYGYTFGSGTRLTVV.

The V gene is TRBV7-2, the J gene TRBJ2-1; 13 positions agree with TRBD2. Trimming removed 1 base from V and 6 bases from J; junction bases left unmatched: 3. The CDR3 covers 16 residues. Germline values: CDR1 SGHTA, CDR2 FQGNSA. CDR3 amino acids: CASSLGTSGRSNEQFF. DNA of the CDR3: TGTGCCAGCAGCTTAGGGACTAGCGGGAGAAGCAATGAGCAGTTCTTC.

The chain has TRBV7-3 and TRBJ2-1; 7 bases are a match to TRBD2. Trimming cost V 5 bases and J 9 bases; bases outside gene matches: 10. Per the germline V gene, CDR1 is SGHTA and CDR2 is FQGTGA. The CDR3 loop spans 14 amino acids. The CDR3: CASSPRGGLGEQFF. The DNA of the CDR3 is TGTGCCAGCAGCCCACGGGGAGGGTTGGGTGAGCAGTTCTTC.

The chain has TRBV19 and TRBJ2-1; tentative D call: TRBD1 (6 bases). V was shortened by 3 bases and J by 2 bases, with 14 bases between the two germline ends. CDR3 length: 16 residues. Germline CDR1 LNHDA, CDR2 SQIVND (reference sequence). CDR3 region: CASSISRQAPYNEQFF. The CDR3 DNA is TGTGCCAGTAGTATCTCACGACAGGCACCCTACAATGAGCAGTTCTTC. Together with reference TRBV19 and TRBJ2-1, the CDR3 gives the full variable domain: DGGITQSPKYLFRKEGQNVTLSCEQNLNHDAMYWYRQDPGQGLRLIYYSQIVNDFQKGDIAEGYSVSREKKESFPLTVTSAQKNPTAFYLCASSISRQAPYNEQFFGPGTRLTVL.

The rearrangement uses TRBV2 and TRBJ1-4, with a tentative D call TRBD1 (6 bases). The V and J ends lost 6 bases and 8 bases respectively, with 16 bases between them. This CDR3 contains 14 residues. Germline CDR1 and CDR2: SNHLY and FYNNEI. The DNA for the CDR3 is TGTGCCAGCAGCGACAGGTACAAAGGGGAAAAACTGTTTTTT. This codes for CASSDRYKGEKLFF. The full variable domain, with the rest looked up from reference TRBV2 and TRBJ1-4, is EPEVTQTPSHQVTQMGQEVILRCVPISNHLYFYWYRQILGQKVEFLVSFYNNEISEKSEIFDDQFSVERPDGSNFTLKIRSTKLEDSAMYFCASSDRYKGEKLFFGSGTQLSVL.

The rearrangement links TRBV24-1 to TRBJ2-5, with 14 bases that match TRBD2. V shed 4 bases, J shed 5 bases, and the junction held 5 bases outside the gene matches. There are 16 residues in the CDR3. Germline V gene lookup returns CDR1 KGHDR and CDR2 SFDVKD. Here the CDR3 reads CATSEGLAGAEETQYF. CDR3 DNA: TGTGCCACCAGTGAGGGACTAGCGGGAGCTGAGGAGACCCAGTACTTC.

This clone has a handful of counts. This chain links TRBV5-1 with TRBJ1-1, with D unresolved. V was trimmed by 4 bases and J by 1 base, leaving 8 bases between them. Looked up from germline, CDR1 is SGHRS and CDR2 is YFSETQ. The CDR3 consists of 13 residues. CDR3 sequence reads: CASSPQQNTEAFF. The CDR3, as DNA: TGCGCCAGCAGCCCCCAACAGAACACTGAAGCTTTCTTT.

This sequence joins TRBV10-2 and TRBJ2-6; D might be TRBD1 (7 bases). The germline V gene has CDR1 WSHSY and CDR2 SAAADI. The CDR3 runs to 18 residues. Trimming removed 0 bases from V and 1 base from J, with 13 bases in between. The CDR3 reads CASSESGRGVSGANVLTF. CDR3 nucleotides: TGCGCCAGCAGTGAGTCGGGCAGGGGGGTTTCTGGGGCCAACGTCCTGACTTTC.

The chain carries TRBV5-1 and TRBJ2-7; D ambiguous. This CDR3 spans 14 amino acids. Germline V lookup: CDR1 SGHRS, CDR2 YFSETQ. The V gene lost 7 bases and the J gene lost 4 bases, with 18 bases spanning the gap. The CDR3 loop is CASAARPDAYEQYF. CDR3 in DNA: TGCGCCAGCGCTGCTCGTCCTGATGCGTACGAGCAGTACTTC.

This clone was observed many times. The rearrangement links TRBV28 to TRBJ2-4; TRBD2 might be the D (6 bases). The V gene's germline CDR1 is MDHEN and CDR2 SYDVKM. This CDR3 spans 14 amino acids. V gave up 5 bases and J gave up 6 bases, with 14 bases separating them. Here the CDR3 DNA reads TGTGCCAGCAGTCCGGAGGGTACCAGAAACATTCAGTACTTC. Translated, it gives CASSPEGTRNIQYF.

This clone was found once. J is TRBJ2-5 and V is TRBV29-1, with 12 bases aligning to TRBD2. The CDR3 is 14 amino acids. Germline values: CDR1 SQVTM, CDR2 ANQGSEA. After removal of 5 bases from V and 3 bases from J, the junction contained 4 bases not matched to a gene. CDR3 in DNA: TGCAGCGTTAAAGGACTAGCGGGAAAAGAGACCCAGTACTTC. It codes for CSVKGLAGKETQYF.

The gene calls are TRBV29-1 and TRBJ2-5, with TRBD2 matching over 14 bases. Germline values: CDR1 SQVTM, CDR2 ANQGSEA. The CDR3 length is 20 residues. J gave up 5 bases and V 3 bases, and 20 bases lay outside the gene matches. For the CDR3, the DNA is TGCAGCGTTGATCGAATGGGGACTAGCGGGAGTTTCCCATGGGGGGAGACCCAGTACTTC. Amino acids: CSVDRMGTSGSFPWGETQYF. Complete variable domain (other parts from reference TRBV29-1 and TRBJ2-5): SAVISQKPSRDICQRGTSLTIQCQVDSQVTMMFWYRQQPGQSLTLIATANQGSEATYESGFVIDKFPISRPNLTFSTLTVSNMSPEDSSIYLCSVDRMGTSGSFPWGETQYFGPGTRLLVL.

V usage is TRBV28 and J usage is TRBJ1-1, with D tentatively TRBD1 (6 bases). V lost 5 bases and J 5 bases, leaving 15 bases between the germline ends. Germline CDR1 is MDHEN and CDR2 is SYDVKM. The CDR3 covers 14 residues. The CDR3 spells CASSRGTARTEAFF. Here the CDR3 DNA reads TGTGCCAGCAGTAGGGGGACCGCGCGGACTGAAGCTTTCTTT.

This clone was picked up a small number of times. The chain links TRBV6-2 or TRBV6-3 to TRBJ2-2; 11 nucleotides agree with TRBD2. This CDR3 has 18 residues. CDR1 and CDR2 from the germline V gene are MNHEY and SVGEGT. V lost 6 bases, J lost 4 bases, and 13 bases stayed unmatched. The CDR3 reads CASSPGASGRLGTGELFF. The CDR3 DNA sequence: TGTGCCAGCAGCCCGGGCGCTAGCGGGAGGCTCGGCACCGGGGAGCTGTTTTTT.

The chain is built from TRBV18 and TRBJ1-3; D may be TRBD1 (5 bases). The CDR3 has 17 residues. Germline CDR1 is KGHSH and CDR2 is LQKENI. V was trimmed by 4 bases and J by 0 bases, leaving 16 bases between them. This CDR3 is CASSLTQGSRSGNTIYF. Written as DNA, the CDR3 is TGTGCCAGCTCACTTACCCAGGGAAGCCGCTCTGGAAACACCATATATTTT.